This T cell receptor (beta chain) was observed in a study of immune heterogeneity within non-small cell lung tumors. A first 10-cycle multiplex round used 32 V-gene and 13 J-gene primers on TCR beta CDR3. MiXCR, run by TCRdb on the multiplex PCR reads, gives a single entry per CDR3 protein. The sample lists roughly 10,000 distinct CDR3 sequences, 15% to 20% occurring once. For each sample, template was around 0.55 ug of bulk tumor genomic DNA. Collection of several biopsies per primary tumor, spaced far apart, took place during surgery. Curative surgery was performed on patients who had untreated, newly diagnosed non-small cell lung cancer. The germline gives CDR1 MGHRA, CDR2 YSYEKL. The CDR3 consists of 15 residues. Trimming pared 3 bases from V and 6 bases from J, leaving 15 bases between.

The sequence derives from a man aged 55 to 70 with non-small cell lung cancer. The chain is built from TRBV4-1 and TRBJ2-1; D remains unclear. The specimen was lung tumor tissue. CDR3 loop: CASSQGHGPSNEQFF. Here the CDR3 DNA reads TGCGCCAGCAGCCAGGGTCACGGACCCAGCAATGAGCAGTTCTTC.